The text below deals with one TCR beta chain. This record comes from a study of blood T cell repertoires in COVID-19. Germline CDR1 SNHLY, CDR2 FYNNEI. V lost 4 bases, J lost 1 base, and 7 bases lay in between. There are 13 residues in the CDR3. Per the original data handling: Scientists estimated how many nucleated cells there were by amplifying reference gene primers. Only in-frame clones appear in the TCRdb table, and some are missing; sequencing was by immunoSEQ multiplex PCR. Clone size and the V and J calls come from that table; the DNA yielded D and trimming. Of roughly 290,000 clones detected, around 81% appear once; the ten largest clones hold around 4.2%.

The sequenced material came from peripheral blood. The chain couples TRBV2 to TRBJ1-1; D gene uncertain. This clonotype originated in a woman aged 45-60 years with active or convalescent COVID-19. The CDR3 nucleotides read TGTGCCAGCAGTGGACAATCGAACACTGAAGCTTTCTTT. Residues: CASSGQSNTEAFF.